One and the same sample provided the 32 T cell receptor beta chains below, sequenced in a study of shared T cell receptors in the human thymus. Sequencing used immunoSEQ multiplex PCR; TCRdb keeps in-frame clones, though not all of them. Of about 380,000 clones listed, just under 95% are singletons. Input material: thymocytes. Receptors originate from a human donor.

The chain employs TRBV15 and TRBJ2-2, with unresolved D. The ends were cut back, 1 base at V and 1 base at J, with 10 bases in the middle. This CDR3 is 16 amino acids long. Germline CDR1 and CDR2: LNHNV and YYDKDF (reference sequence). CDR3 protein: CATSRVQEENTGELFF. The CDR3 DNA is TGTGCCACCAGCAGAGTACAAGAAGAGAACACCGGGGAGCTGTTTTTT.

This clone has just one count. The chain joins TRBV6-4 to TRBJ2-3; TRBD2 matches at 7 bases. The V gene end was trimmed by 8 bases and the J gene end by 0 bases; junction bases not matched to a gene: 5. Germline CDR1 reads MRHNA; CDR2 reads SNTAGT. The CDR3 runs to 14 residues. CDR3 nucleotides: TGTGCCAGCCCCCCGGGAGGCAGCACAGATACGCAGTATTTT. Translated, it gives CASPPGGSTDTQYF.

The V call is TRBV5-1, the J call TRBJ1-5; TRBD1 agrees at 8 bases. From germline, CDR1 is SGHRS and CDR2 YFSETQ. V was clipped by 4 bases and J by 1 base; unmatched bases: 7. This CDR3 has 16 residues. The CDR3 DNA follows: TGCGCCAGCAGCCCAGGACAGGGAGAGAGCAATCAGCCCCAGCATTTT. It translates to CASSPGQGESNQPQHF.

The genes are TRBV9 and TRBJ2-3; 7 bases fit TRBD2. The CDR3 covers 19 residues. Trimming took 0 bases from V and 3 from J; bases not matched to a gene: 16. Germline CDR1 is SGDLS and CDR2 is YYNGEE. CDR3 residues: CASSVDQQGDWGGTDTQYF. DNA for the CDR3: TGTGCCAGCAGCGTAGACCAACAAGGAGACTGGGGGGGTACAGATACGCAGTATTTT.

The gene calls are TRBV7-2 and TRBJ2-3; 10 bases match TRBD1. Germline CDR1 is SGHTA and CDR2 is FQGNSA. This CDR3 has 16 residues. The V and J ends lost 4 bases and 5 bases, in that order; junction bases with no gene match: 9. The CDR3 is CASSYRDRGYKDTQYF. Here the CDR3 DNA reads TGTGCCAGCAGCTACCGGGACAGGGGATATAAAGATACGCAGTATTTT.

As DNA, the CDR3 is TGCGCCAGCAGCCAAGAGACAGGGGGCTCCCCCTACGAGCAGTACTTC. Translating it yields CASSQETGGSPYEQYF. The gene calls are TRBV4-1 and TRBJ2-7; 10 bases agree with TRBD1. The V gene end was trimmed by 0 bases and the J gene end by 2 bases; junction bases not matched to a gene: 4. CDR1 and CDR2 (germline): MGHRA, YSYEKL. This CDR3 comprises 16 residues.

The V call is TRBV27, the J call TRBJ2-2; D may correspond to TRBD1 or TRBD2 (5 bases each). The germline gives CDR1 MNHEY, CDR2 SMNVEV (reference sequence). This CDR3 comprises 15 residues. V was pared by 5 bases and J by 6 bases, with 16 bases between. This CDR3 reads CASSRRDGWAGELFF. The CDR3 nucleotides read TGTGCCAGCAGTCGTCGGGACGGATGGGCCGGGGAGCTGTTTTTT.

In nucleotides, the CDR3 is TGTGCCAGCGGGGGGACTAGCGGGAATGTCGGGGAGCTGTTTTTT. It codes for CASGGTSGNVGELFF. The chain couples TRBV28 to TRBJ2-2; 13 bases align to TRBD2. The germline V gene encodes CDR1 MDHEN and CDR2 SYDVKM. This CDR3 is 15 amino acids long. V gave up 8 bases and J gave up 7 bases; unmatched junction bases: 7.

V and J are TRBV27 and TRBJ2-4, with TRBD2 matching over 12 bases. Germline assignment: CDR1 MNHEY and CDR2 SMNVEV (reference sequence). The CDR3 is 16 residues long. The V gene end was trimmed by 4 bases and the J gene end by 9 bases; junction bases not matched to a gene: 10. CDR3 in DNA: TGTGCCAGCAGTTCGACTAGCGGGAGCCTTGGCGGCATTCAGTACTTC. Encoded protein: CASSSTSGSLGGIQYF.

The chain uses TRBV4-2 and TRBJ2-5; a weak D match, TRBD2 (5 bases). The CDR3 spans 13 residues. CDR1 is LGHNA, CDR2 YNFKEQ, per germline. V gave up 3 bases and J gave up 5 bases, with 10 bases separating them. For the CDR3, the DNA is TGTGCCAGCAGCCACGCGGACTCGGAGACCCAGTACTTC. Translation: CASSHADSETQYF.

This CDR3 reads CASKETGLGNEKLFF. The CDR3 coding sequence is TGTGCCAGCAAGGAAACAGGGCTGGGTAATGAAAAACTGTTTTTT. The chain is built from TRBV2 and TRBJ1-4; D perhaps matches TRBD1 (6 bases). The germline gives CDR1 SNHLY, CDR2 FYNNEI. This CDR3 is built from 15 residues. V was shortened by 7 bases and J by 4 bases, with 16 bases between the two germline ends.

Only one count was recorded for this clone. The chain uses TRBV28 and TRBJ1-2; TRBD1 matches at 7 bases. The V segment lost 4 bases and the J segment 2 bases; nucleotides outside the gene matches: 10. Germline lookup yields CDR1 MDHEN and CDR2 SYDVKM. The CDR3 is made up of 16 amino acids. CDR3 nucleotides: TGTGCCAGCAGTTCGACAGGGCTCCCGGTGAACTATGGCTACACCTTC. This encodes CASSSTGLPVNYGYTF.

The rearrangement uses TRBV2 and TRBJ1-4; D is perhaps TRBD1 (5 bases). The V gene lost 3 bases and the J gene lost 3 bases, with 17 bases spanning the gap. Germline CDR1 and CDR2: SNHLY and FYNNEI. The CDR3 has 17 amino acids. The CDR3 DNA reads TGTGCCAGCAGTGATACGCAGGGAGGGGTGGCTAATGAAAAACTGTTTTTT. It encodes CASSDTQGGVANEKLFF. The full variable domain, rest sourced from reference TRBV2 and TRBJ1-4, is EPEVTQTPSHQVTQMGQEVILRCVPISNHLYFYWYRQILGQKVEFLVSFYNNEISEKSEIFDDQFSVERPDGSNFTLKIRSTKLEDSAMYFCASSDTQGGVANEKLFFGSGTQLSVL.

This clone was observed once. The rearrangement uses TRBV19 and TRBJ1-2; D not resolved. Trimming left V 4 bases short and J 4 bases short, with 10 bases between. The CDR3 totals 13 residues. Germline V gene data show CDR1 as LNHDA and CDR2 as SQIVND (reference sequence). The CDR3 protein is CASSRTGSYGYTF. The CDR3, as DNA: TGTGCCAGTAGTAGGACGGGCTCCTATGGCTACACCTTC.

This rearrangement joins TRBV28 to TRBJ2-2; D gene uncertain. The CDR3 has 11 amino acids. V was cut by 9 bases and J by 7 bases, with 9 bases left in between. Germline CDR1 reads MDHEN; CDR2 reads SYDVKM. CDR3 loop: CASFWGGELFF. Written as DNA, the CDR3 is TGTGCCAGTTTCTGGGGCGGGGAGCTGTTTTTT.

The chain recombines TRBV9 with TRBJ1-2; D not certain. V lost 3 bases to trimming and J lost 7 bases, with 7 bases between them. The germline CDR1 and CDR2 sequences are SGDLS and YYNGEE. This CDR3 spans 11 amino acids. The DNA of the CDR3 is TGTGCCAGCAGCGCTCGGGGTGGCTACACCTTC. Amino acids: CASSARGGYTF.

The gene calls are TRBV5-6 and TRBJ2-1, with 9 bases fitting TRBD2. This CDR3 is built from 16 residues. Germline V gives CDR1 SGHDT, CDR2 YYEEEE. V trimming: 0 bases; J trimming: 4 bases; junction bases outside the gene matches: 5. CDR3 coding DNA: TGTGCCAGCAGCTTGGAAAGGCTAGCGGGGTACAATGAGCAGTTCTTC. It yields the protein CASSLERLAGYNEQFF. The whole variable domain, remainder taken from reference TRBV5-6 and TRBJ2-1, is DAGVTQSPTHLIKTRGQQVTLRCSPKSGHDTVSWYQQALGQGPQFIFQYYEEEERQRGNFPDRFSGHQFPNYSSELNVNALLLGDSALYLCASSLERLAGYNEQFFGPGTRLTVL.

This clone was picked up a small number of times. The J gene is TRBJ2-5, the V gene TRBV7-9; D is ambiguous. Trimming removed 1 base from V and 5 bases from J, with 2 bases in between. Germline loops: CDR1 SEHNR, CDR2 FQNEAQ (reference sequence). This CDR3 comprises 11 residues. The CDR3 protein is CASSLVETQYF. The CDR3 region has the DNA TGTGCCAGCAGCTTAGTGGAGACCCAGTACTTC.

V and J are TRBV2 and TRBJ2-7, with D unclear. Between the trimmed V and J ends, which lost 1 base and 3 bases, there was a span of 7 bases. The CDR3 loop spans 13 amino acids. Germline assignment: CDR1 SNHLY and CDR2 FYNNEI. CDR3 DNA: TGTGCCAGCAGTGAAGGTGAAGGCTACGAGCAGTACTTC. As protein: CASSEGEGYEQYF.

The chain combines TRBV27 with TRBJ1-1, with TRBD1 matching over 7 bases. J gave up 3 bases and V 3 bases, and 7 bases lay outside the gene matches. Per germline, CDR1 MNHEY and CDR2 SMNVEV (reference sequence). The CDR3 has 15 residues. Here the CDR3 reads CASSLRGLGDTEAFF. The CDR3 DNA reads TGTGCCAGCAGTTTGAGGGGGCTCGGGGACACTGAAGCTTTCTTT.

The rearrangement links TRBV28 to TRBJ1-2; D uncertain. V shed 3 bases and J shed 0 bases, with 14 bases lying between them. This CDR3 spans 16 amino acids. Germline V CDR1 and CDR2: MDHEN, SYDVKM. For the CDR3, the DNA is TGTGCCAGCAGTTTTGGTCAGAACGAAGCTAACTATGGCTACACCTTC. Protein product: CASSFGQNEANYGYTF.

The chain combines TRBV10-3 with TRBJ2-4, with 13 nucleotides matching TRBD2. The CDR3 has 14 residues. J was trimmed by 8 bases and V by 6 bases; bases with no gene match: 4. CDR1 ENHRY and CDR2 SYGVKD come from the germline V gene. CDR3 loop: CAIRVLAGGDIQYF. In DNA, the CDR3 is TGTGCCATCAGGGTACTAGCGGGAGGGGACATTCAGTACTTC.

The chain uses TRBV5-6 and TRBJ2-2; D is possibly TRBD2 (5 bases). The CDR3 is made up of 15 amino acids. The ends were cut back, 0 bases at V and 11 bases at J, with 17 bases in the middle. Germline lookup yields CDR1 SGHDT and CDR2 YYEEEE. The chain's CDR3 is CASSLATGRAPELFF. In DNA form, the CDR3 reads TGTGCCAGCAGCTTGGCCACGGGAAGGGCCCCCGAGCTGTTTTTT.

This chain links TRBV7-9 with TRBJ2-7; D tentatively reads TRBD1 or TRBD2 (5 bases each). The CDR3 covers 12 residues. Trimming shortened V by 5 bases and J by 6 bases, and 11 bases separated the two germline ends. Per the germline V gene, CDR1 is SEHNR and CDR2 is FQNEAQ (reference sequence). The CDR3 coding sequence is TGTGCCAGCAGCGCCCGGGGCTGCGAGCAGTACTTC. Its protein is CASSARGCEQYF.

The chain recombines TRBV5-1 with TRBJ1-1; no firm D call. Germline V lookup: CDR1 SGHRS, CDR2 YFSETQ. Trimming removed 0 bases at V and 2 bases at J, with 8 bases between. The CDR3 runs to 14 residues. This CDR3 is CASSLAKPNTEAFF. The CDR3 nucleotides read TGCGCCAGCAGCTTGGCTAAGCCAAACACTGAAGCTTTCTTT.

CDR3 loop: CASSLPGGISEQYF. In DNA form, the CDR3 reads TGCGCCAGCAGCTTACCGGGAGGAATTAGCGAGCAGTACTTC. The chain employs TRBV5-1 and TRBJ2-7, with 7 bases that match TRBD2. CDR3 length: 14 residues. Trimming cost V 2 bases and J 6 bases; bases outside gene matches: 8. The V gene's germline CDR1 is SGHRS and CDR2 YFSETQ.

CDR3 nucleotides: TGTGCCAGCAGCTTACAAGACTATGGCTACACCTTC. Its protein product is CASSLQDYGYTF. The genes are TRBV7-9 and TRBJ1-2; D ambiguous. The CDR3 spans 12 residues. V lost 2 bases, J lost 3 bases, and 4 bases lay in between. Germline assignment: CDR1 SEHNR and CDR2 FQNEAQ (reference sequence). Using reference TRBV7-9 and TRBJ1-2 for the parts outside the CDR3, the full variable domain is DTGVSQNPRHKITKRGQNVTFRCDPISEHNRLYWYRQTLGQGPEFLTYFQNEAQLEKSRLLSDRFSAERPKGSFSTLEIQRTEQGDSAMYLCASSLQDYGYTFGSGTRLTVV.

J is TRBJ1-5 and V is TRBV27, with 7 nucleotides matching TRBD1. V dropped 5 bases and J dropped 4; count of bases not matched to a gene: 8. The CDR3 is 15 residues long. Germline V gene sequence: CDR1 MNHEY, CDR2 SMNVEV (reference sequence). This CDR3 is CASSDPGQKNQPQHF. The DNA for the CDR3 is TGTGCCAGCAGTGATCCGGGACAGAAGAATCAGCCCCAGCATTTT.

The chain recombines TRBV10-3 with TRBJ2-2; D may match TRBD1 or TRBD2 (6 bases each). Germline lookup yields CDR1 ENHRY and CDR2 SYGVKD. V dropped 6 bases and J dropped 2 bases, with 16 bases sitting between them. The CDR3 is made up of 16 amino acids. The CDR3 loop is CAISGSGDINTGELFF. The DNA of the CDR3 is TGTGCCATCAGCGGTTCGGGGGACATAAACACCGGGGAGCTGTTTTTT.

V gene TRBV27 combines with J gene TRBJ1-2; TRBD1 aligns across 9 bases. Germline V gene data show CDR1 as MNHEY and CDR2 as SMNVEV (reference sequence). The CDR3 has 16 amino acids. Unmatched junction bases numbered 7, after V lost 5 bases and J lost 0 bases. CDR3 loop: CASSPDRGIANYGYTF. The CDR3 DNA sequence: TGTGCCAGCAGTCCTGACAGGGGGATCGCTAACTATGGCTACACCTTC.

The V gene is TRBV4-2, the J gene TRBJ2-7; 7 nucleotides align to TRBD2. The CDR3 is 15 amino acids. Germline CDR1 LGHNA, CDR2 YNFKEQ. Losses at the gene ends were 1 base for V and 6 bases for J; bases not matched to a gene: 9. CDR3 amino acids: CASSQVEGGSGEQYF. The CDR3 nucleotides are TGTGCCAGCAGCCAAGTCGAGGGCGGGAGCGGCGAGCAGTACTTC.

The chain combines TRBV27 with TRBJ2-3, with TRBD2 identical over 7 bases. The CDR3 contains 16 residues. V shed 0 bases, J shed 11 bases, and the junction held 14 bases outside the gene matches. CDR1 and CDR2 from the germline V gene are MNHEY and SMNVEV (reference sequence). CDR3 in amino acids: CASSLSGEGGPDGQYF. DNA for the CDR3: TGTGCCAGCAGTTTATCGGGAGAGGGAGGGCCGGATGGGCAGTATTTT.